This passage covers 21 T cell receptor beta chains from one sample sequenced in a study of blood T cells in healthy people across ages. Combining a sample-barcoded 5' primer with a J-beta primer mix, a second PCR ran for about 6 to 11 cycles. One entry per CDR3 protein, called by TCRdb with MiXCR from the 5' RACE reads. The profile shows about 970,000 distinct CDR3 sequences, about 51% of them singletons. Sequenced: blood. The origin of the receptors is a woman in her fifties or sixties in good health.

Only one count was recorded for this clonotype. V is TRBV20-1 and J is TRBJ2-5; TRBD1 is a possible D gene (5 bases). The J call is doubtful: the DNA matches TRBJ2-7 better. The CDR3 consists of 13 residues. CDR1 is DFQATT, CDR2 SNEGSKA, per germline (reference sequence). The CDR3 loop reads CSANNDRKYEQYF. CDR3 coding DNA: TGCAGTGCTAATAACGACAGAAAATACGAGCAGTACTTC.

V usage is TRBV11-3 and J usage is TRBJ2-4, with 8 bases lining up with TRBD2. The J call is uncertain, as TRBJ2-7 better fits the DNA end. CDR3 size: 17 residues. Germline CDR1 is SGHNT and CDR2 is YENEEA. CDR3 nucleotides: TGTGCCAGCAGCTTAGAAGCGGGAGCCAACGAAGATTACGAGCAGTACTTC. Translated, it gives CASSLEAGANEDYEQYF.

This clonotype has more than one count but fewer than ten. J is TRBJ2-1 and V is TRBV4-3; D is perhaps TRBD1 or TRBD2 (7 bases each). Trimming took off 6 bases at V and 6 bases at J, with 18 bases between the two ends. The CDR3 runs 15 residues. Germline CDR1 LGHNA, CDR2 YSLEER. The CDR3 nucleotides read TGCGCCAGCAGGTCTCGGCAGGGGGGGAGCAATGAGCAGTTCTTC. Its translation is CASRSRQGGSNEQFF.

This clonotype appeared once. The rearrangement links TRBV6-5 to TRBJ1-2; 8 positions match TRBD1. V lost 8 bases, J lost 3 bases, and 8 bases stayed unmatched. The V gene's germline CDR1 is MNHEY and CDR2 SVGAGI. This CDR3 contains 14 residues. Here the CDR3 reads CASATDRGYYGYTF. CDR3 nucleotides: TGTGCCAGCGCAACTGACAGGGGATACTATGGCTACACCTTC.

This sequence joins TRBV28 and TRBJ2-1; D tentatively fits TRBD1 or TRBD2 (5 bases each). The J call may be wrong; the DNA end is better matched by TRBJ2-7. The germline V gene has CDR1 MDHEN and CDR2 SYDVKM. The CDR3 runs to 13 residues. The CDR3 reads CASTGTVYIEQYF. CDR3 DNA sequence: TGTGCCAGCACCGGGACGGTTTATATTGAGCAGTACTTC.

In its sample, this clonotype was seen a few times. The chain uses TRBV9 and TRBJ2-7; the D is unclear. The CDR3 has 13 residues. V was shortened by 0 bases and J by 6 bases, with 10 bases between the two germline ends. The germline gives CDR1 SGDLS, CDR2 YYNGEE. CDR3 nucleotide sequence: TGTGCCAGCAGCGTAGTCCTTACCAGCGAGCAGTACTTC. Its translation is CASSVVLTSEQYF.

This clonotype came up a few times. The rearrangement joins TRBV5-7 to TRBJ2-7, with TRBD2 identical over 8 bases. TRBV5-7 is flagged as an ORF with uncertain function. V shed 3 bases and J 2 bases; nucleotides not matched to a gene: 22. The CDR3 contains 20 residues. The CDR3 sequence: CASSSLDWGRLAGTTYEQYF. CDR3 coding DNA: TGTGCCAGCAGCTCCCTCGACTGGGGTAGGTTAGCGGGAACCACCTACGAGCAGTACTTC.

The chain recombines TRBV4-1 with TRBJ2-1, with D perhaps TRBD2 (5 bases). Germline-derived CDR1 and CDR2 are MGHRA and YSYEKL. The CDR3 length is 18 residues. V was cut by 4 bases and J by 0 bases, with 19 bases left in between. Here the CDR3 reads CASSPGPKRPRSYNEQFF. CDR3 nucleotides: TGCGCCAGCAGCCCCGGCCCCAAGCGGCCCCGCTCCTACAATGAGCAGTTCTTC.

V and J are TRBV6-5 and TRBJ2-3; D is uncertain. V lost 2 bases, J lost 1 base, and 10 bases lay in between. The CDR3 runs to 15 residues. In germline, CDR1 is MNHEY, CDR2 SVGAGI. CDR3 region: CASSYRPIRTDTQYF. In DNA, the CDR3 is TGTGCCAGCAGTTACAGGCCTATTCGCACAGATACGCAGTATTTT.

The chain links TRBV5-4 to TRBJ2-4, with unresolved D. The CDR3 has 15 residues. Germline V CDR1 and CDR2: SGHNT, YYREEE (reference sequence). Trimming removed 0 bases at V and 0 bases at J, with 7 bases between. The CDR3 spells CASSLASEAKNIQYF. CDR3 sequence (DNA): TGTGCCAGCAGCTTGGCCTCAGAAGCCAAAAACATTCAGTACTTC.

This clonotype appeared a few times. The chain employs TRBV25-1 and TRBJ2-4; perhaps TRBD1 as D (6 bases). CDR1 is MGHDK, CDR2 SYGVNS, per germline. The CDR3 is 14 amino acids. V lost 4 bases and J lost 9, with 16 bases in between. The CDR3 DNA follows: TGTGCCAGCAGTGCCACAGGGATAGGAGGCATTCAGTACTTC. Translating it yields CASSATGIGGIQYF.

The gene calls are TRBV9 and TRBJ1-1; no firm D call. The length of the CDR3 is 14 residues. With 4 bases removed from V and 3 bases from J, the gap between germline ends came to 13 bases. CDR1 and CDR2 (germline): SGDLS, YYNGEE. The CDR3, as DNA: TGTGCCAGCAGCTCTCGGGGAGGCGACACTGAAGCTTTCTTT. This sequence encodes CASSSRGGDTEAFF.

The chain's CDR3 is CSARAQAYEQYF. The DNA for the CDR3 is TGCAGTGCTAGGGCACAGGCCTACGAGCAGTACTTC. The chain joins TRBV20-1 to TRBJ2-7; tentatively, D is TRBD1 (5 bases). From germline, CDR1 is DFQATT and CDR2 SNEGSKA (reference sequence). V lost 3 bases, J lost 2 bases, and 8 bases lay in between. The CDR3 is made up of 12 amino acids.

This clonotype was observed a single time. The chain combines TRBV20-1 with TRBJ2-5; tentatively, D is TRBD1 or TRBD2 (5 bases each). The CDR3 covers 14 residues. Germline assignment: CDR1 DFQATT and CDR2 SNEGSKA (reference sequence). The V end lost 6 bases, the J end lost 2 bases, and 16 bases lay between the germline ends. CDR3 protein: CSAPPGTRQETQYF. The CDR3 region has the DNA TGCAGTGCCCCGCCGGGGACGAGACAAGAGACCCAGTACTTC.

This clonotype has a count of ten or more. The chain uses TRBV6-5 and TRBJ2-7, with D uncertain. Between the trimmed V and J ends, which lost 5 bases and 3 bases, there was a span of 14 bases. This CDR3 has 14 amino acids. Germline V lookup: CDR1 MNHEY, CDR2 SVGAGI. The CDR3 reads CASSHRRTSYEQYF. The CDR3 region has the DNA TGTGCCAGCAGTCACCGCCGGACGAGCTACGAGCAGTACTTC.

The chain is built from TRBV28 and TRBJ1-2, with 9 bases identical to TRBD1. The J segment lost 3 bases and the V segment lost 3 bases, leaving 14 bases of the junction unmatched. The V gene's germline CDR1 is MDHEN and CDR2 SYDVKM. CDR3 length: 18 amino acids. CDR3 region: CASSLFWTGELLDYGYTF. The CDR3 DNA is TGTGCCAGCAGTTTGTTTTGGACAGGGGAACTACTCGACTATGGCTACACCTTC.

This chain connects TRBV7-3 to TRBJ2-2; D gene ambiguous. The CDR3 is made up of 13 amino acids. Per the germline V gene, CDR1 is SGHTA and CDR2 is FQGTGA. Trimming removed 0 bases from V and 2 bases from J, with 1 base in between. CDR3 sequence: CASSLTNTGELFF. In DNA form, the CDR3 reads TGTGCCAGCAGCTTAACTAACACCGGGGAGCTGTTTTTT.

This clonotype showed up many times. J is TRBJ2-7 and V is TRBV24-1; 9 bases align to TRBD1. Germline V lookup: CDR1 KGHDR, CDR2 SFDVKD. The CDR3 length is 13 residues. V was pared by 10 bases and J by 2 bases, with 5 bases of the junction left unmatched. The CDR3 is CATAGTGTYEQYF. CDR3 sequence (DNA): TGTGCCACAGCCGGGACAGGGACCTACGAGCAGTACTTC.

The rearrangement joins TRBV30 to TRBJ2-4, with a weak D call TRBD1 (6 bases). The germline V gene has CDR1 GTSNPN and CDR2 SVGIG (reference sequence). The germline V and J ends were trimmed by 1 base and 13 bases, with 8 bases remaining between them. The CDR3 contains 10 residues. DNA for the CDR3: TGTGCCTGGAGTGGGACAGCGCAGTACTTC. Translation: CAWSGTAQYF.

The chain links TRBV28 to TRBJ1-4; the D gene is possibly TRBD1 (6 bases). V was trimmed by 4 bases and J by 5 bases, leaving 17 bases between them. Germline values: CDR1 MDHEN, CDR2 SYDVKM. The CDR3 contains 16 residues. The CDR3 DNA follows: TGTGCCAGCAGTTCGGGGGGGCTTCCAATGAATGAAAAACTGTTTTTT. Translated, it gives CASSSGGLPMNEKLFF.

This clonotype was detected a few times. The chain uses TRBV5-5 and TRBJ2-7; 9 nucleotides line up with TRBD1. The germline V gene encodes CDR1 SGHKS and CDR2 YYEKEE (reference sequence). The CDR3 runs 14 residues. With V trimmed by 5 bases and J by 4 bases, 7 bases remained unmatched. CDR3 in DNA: TGTGCCAGCAGGACCCCCGGACAGGGGTACGAGCAGTACTTC. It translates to CASRTPGQGYEQYF. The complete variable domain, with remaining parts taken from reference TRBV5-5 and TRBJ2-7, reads DAGVTQSPTHLIKTRGQQVTLRCSPISGHKSVSWYQQVLGQGPQFIFQYYEKEERGRGNFPDRFSARQFPNYSSELNVNALLLGDSALYLCASRTPGQGYEQYFGPGTRLTVT.